These 15 T cell receptor beta chains were all obtained from the same sample, sequenced in a study of blood T cell repertoires in COVID-19. Here immunoSEQ multiplex PCR was the method, and the copy in TCRdb shows in-frame clones only, minus some. The repertoire has about 250,000 clones, approximately 83% of them found once; the top ten carry approximately 9.1%. Sequencing was performed on peripheral blood. These receptor sequences come from an elderly man with acute or convalescent COVID-19.

This clone appeared a single time. The rearrangement joins TRBV6-5 to TRBJ2-7, with 8 bases identical to TRBD1. This CDR3 comprises 14 residues. Germline V gene sequence: CDR1 MNHEY, CDR2 SVGAGI. After removal of 6 bases from V and 7 bases from J, the junction contained 11 bases not matched to a gene. The CDR3, as DNA: TGTGCCAGCAGACCCGGGACAGGCGTTGAGGAGCAGTACTTC. This codes for CASRPGTGVEEQYF.

This clone has a single count. The chain carries TRBV5-1 and TRBJ1-4, with D perhaps TRBD1 (6 bases). The germline V gene has CDR1 SGHRS and CDR2 YFSETQ. The CDR3 consists of 16 residues. The V end was cut by 2 bases, the J end by 2 bases, with 13 bases between. In nucleotides, the CDR3 is TGCGCCAGCAGCTTATCAGGGGCCCGCACTAATGAAAAACTGTTTTTT. It is translated as CASSLSGARTNEKLFF.

The chain is built from TRBV7-2 and TRBJ1-1, with TRBD1 identical over 7 bases. J gave up 10 bases and V 1 base, and 3 bases lay outside the gene matches. The CDR3 totals 12 residues. Germline loops: CDR1 SGHTA, CDR2 FQGNSA. The CDR3 region has the DNA TGTGCCAGCAGCTTAGTTGGGACAGCAGCTTTCTTT. Encoded protein: CASSLVGTAAFF.

The chain couples TRBV7-2 to TRBJ1-1; no definite D call. Trimming cost V 0 bases and J 0 bases, with 11 bases left between them. Germline V gene lookup returns CDR1 SGHTA and CDR2 FQGNSA. The CDR3 consists of 16 residues. In DNA form, the CDR3 reads TGTGCCAGCAGCTTAGCCGGCCGACTCATGAACACTGAAGCTTTCTTT. Its protein product is CASSLAGRLMNTEAFF.

The chain carries TRBV5-6 and TRBJ2-2; TRBD2 agrees at 8 bases. Looked up from germline, CDR1 is SGHDT and CDR2 is YYEEEE. The CDR3 is 15 amino acids. Losses at the gene ends were 2 bases for V and 6 bases for J; bases not matched to a gene: 6. DNA of the CDR3: TGTGCCAGCAGCTTAGCGGGAGCACTCCCCGGGGAGCTGTTTTTT. Amino acid sequence: CASSLAGALPGELFF.

The chain is built from TRBV19 and TRBJ1-3, with D possibly being TRBD1 (6 bases). The CDR3 length is 15 residues. The germline gives CDR1 LNHDA, CDR2 SQIVND (reference sequence). Trimming took 2 bases from V and 3 from J, leaving 11 bases between them. CDR3 loop: CASSIRGGIGNTIYF. The CDR3 DNA sequence: TGTGCCAGTAGTATAAGGGGGGGCATTGGAAACACCATATATTTT. Full variable domain (outside the CDR3, taken from reference TRBV19 and TRBJ1-3): DGGITQSPKYLFRKEGQNVTLSCEQNLNHDAMYWYRQDPGQGLRLIYYSQIVNDFQKGDIAEGYSVSREKKESFPLTVTSAQKNPTAFYLCASSIRGGIGNTIYFGEGSWLTVV.

The J gene is TRBJ2-5, the V gene TRBV3-1 (or the pseudogene TRBV3-2), with D possibly matching TRBD1 (6 bases). CDR1 and CDR2 (germline): LGHDT, YNNKEL (reference sequence). Trimming took off 6 bases at V and 5 bases at J, with 10 bases between the two ends. The CDR3 covers 12 residues. The chain's CDR3 is CASSPRGETQYF. Written as DNA, the CDR3 is TGTGCCAGCAGTCCAAGGGGGGAGACCCAGTACTTC.

This clone appeared a single time. The rearrangement joins TRBV29-1 to TRBJ2-7, with a tentative D call TRBD2 (5 bases). V lost 7 bases and J 9 bases, leaving 46 bases between the germline ends. Germline CDR1 and CDR2: SQVTM and ANQGSEA. The CDR3 totals 21 residues. CDR3 residues: CSGRSGIAIPTSSGLVNGQYF. The DNA for the CDR3 is TGCAGCGGGCGATCGGGGATCGCGATACCTACGAGTAGTGGATTGGTTAACGGGCAGTACTTC.

This clone was seen only once. The CDR3 region is CASSPQTTSTDTQYF. DNA of the CDR3: TGTGCCAGCAGCCCACAAACTACTAGCACAGATACGCAGTATTTT. The V and J genes are TRBV7-8 and TRBJ2-3, with no clear D. The CDR3 consists of 15 residues. Germline values: CDR1 SGHVS, CDR2 FQNEAQ. Deletions cut 5 bases from V and 0 bases from J, with 12 bases between.

The V and J genes are TRBV4-2 and TRBJ2-7, with D tentatively TRBD1 (6 bases). Germline CDR1 is LGHNA and CDR2 is YNFKEQ. The CDR3 spans 17 residues. Trimming left V 0 bases short and J 0 bases short, with 15 bases between. The CDR3 sequence: CASSQEPGVLSSYEQYF. The CDR3 coding sequence is TGTGCCAGCAGCCAAGAGCCAGGGGTCCTAAGCTCCTACGAGCAGTACTTC.

The gene calls are TRBV11-2 and TRBJ1-6; D is undetermined. The CDR3 sequence is 13 residues long. Deletions cut 4 bases from V and 8 bases from J, with 9 bases between. Germline V gene sequence: CDR1 SGHAT, CDR2 FQNNGV. CDR3 amino acids: CASSSRLDSPLHF. CDR3 DNA sequence: TGTGCCAGCAGCTCTCGGTTGGATTCACCCCTCCACTTT.

The chain combines TRBV27 with TRBJ1-2; D uncertain. The CDR3 has 13 amino acids. Germline CDR1 is MNHEY and CDR2 is SMNVEV (reference sequence). V shed 1 base and J shed 3 bases, with 6 bases lying between them. In nucleotides, the CDR3 is TGTGCCAGCAGTTTATACAGTTACTATGGCTACACCTTC. Protein: CASSLYSYYGYTF.

The CDR3 region is CASTKGQLYEQYF. In DNA, the CDR3 is TGTGCCAGCACCAAGGGACAGTTATACGAGCAGTACTTC. This chain uses TRBV6-5 with TRBJ2-7; 7 positions match TRBD1. Per the germline V gene, CDR1 is MNHEY and CDR2 is SVGAGI. This CDR3 has 13 amino acids. Trimming cost V 7 bases and J 4 bases; bases outside gene matches: 7.

This clone was seen a single time. The J gene is TRBJ1-2, the V gene TRBV15; 10 positions agree with TRBD1. J was trimmed by 1 base and V by 3 bases; bases with no gene match: 5. This CDR3 region has 16 residues. Germline loops: CDR1 LNHNV, CDR2 YYDKDF (reference sequence). The CDR3 sequence: CATSSWDRGLNYGYTF. The CDR3 coding sequence is TGTGCCACCAGCAGCTGGGACAGGGGACTTAACTATGGCTACACCTTC.

The V and J genes are TRBV9 and TRBJ1-2, with 8 bases aligning to TRBD1. There are 18 residues in the CDR3. J was trimmed by 0 bases and V by 1 base; bases with no gene match: 11. CDR1 is SGDLS, CDR2 YYNGEE, per germline. The CDR3: CASSVKPGQGAANYGYTF. The CDR3 nucleotides are TGTGCCAGCAGCGTAAAACCGGGGCAGGGGGCGGCTAACTATGGCTACACCTTC.